This note documents a single T cell receptor (beta chain) sequence. This sample was included in a study of blood T cell repertoires in COVID-19. Turning to the study itself: The United States, Italy and Spain provided the acute and convalescent COVID-19 samples. T cells, B-cell-depleted T cells, or PBMCs provided the cDNA or gDNA that served as material.

Authors' data handling: For nucleated cells, counts were estimated from reference gene primer amplification. Sequencing was performed with immunoSEQ multiplex PCR; in TCRdb, only in-frame clones are kept and a portion is missing. The V and J calls and clone size were taken over from that table, and D and trimming were inferred from the DNA. The sample shows roughly 340,000 clones, more than 75% of them seen only once. This CDR3 region has 15 residues. Germline CDR1 reads SGHRS; CDR2 reads YFSETQ. V lost 2 bases to trimming and J lost 8 bases, with 16 bases between them. Specimen: peripheral blood. The clonotype was recovered from a woman aged 18 to 35 who had recovered from COVID-19. This sequence joins TRBV5-1 and TRBJ2-2; weak D call: TRBD1 (6 bases). CDR3 residues: CASSFRDISRGELFF. In nucleotides, the CDR3 is TGCGCCAGCAGCTTTAGGGACATCTCCAGGGGGGAGCTGTTTTTT.